Following are 13 T cell receptor beta chains from one sample sequenced in a study of blood T cell repertoires in COVID-19. The assay was immunoSEQ multiplex PCR, and TCRdb's table has in-frame clones only and misses some. The sample holds about 47,000 clones, approximately 80% seen once. The sample taken for sequencing was peripheral blood. The receptors derive from a man between 60 and 75 years old with acute or convalescent COVID-19.

J is TRBJ1-2 and V is TRBV7-9; 10 bases map to TRBD1. The V segment lost 3 bases and the J segment 8 bases; nucleotides outside the gene matches: 9. Per germline, CDR1 SEHNR and CDR2 FQNEAQ (reference sequence). The CDR3 totals 15 residues. CDR3 sequence (DNA): TGTGCCAGCAGCTTTTTCGGGACAGGGGTGCAGGGCTACACCTTC. Residues: CASSFFGTGVQGYTF.

This clone has only one observation. The chain links TRBV29-1 to TRBJ1-1, with TRBD1 identical over 8 bases. CDR3 size: 12 residues. The J segment lost 5 bases and the V segment lost 7 bases, leaving 6 bases of the junction unmatched. Per the germline V gene, CDR1 is SQVTM and CDR2 is ANQGSEA. The CDR3 here is CSGVGQGTEAFF. The CDR3 nucleotides are TGCAGCGGGGTAGGACAGGGAACTGAAGCTTTCTTT.

This clone was seen a few times. The chain joins TRBV4-1 to TRBJ2-7; 10 bases match TRBD2. This CDR3 is 17 amino acids long. The V gene's germline CDR1 is MGHRA and CDR2 YSYEKL. V lost 4 bases to trimming and J lost 0 bases; unmatched junction nucleotides: 9. For the CDR3, the DNA is TGCGCCAGCAGCCCCGGCTGGACTAGCGGCAACTCCTACGAGCAGTACTTC. This translates into CASSPGWTSGNSYEQYF.

This chain links TRBV5-1 with TRBJ1-2; 8 bases are a match to TRBD1. Germline V gives CDR1 SGHRS, CDR2 YFSETQ. The ends lost 4 bases at V and 5 bases at J; junction bases unmatched: 7. This CDR3 contains 14 residues. CDR3 protein: CASSPQGQGYGYTF. The CDR3 region has the DNA TGCGCCAGCAGCCCCCAAGGACAGGGTTATGGCTACACCTTC.

CDR3 coding DNA: TGTGCCAGCAGCCCGACTAGCGGGGCCTCCTACGAGCAGTACTTC. Protein sequence: CASSPTSGASYEQYF. V and J are TRBV7-9 and TRBJ2-7, with 11 positions matching TRBD2. This CDR3 has 15 residues. The germline CDR1 and CDR2 sequences are SEHNR and FQNEAQ (reference sequence). V lost 5 bases, J lost 0 bases, and 3 bases stayed unmatched.

V usage is TRBV30 and J usage is TRBJ2-7; D unclear. Looked up from germline, CDR1 is GTSNPN and CDR2 is SVGIG (reference sequence). V shed 1 base and J shed 2 bases, with 6 bases lying between them. The CDR3 loop spans 12 amino acids. CDR3 protein: CAWSEGAYEQYF. The CDR3 DNA follows: TGTGCCTGGAGTGAAGGAGCCTACGAGCAGTACTTC.

The rearrangement joins TRBV20-1 to TRBJ1-5; TRBD1 might be the D (6 bases). CDR1 is DFQATT and CDR2 is SNEGSKA in the germline V gene (reference sequence). V dropped 3 bases and J dropped 3 bases, with 9 bases sitting between them. The CDR3 has 13 amino acids. DNA for the CDR3: TGCAGTGCTAGTTGGGGGCTCAATCAGCCCCAGCATTTT. It encodes CSASWGLNQPQHF.

CDR3 nucleotides: TGTGCCAGCAGCGCAGGACAGGGTACAGCTGCAGATACGCAGTATTTT. It is translated as CASSAGQGTAADTQYF. The rearrangement links TRBV7-2 to TRBJ2-3, with 8 bases fitting TRBD1. The germline CDR1 and CDR2 sequences are SGHTA and FQGNSA. The trim removed 5 bases at V and 4 bases at J, leaving 11 bases unmatched. The CDR3 spans 16 residues.

The rearrangement joins TRBV28 to TRBJ1-2; 12 nucleotides agree with TRBD1. The CDR3 is made up of 14 amino acids. CDR1 is MDHEN, CDR2 SYDVKM, per germline. V dropped 6 bases and J dropped 6; count of bases not matched to a gene: 5. This chain's CDR3 is CASSSGQGADGYTF. The CDR3, as DNA: TGTGCCAGCAGCTCGGGACAGGGGGCTGATGGCTACACCTTC.

The chain links TRBV6-5 to TRBJ1-5; tentative D call: TRBD1 (5 bases). The CDR3 has 14 residues. V was pared by 6 bases and J by 6 bases, with 15 bases between. Germline V gives CDR1 MNHEY, CDR2 SVGAGI. For the CDR3, the DNA is TGTGCCAGCAGGGAGGGCGGCAGGGCTCAGCCCCAGCATTTT. Residues: CASREGGRAQPQHF.

This sequence joins TRBV25-1 and TRBJ2-7; 11 bases are a match to TRBD1. Per germline, CDR1 MGHDK and CDR2 SYGVNS. Losses at the gene ends were 4 bases for V and 5 bases for J; bases not matched to a gene: 13. The CDR3 runs 17 residues. DNA of the CDR3: TGTGCCAGCAGTGGGACAGGGGGCGAAGTGCCAAATGACGAGCAGTACTTC. This encodes CASSGTGGEVPNDEQYF.

The chain links TRBV4-1 to TRBJ1-1; TRBD1 is a possible D gene (6 bases). This CDR3 is built from 16 residues. The germline V and J ends were trimmed by 2 bases and 0 bases, with 13 bases remaining between them. Germline CDR1 reads MGHRA; CDR2 reads YSYEKL. The CDR3 spells CASSQHETGLNTEAFF. The CDR3 DNA reads as TGCGCCAGCAGCCAACATGAGACAGGACTGAACACTGAAGCTTTCTTT.

The chain has TRBV7-7 and TRBJ1-3; D is uncertain. CDR3 length: 15 residues. Germline V gives CDR1 SSHAT, CDR2 FNYEAQ (reference sequence). Trimming left V 5 bases short and J 0 bases short, with 11 bases between. CDR3 protein: CASSPLLSSGNTIYF. The CDR3 DNA follows: TGTGCCAGCAGCCCCCTGTTGTCCTCTGGAAACACCATATATTTT.